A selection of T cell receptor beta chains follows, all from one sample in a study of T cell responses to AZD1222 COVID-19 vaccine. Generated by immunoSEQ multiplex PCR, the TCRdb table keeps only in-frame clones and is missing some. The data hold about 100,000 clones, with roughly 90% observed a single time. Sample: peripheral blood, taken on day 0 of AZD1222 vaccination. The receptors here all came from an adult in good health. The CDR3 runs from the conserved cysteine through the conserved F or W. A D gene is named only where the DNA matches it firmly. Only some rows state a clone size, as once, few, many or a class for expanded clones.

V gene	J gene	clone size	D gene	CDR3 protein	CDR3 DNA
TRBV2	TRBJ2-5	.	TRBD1	CASIDRAETQYF	TGTGCCAGCATCGACAGGGCAGAGACCCAGTACTTC
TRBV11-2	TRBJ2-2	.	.	CASNTGYSLENTGELFF	TGTGCCAGCAACACAGGATACTCTCTTGAGAACACCGGGGAGCTGTTTTTT
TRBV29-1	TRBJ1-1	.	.	CSAANTEAFF	TGCAGCGCCGCAAACACTGAAGCTTTCTTT
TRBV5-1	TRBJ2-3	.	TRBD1	CASSLGTGEGTDTQYF	TGCGCCAGCAGCTTGGGGACAGGAGAGGGCACAGATACGCAGTATTTT
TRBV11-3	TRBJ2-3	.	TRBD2	CASSLKTSGRSRFFPDTQYF	TGTGCCAGCAGCTTAAAGACTAGCGGGAGAAGTAGATTCTTCCCAGATACGCAGTATTTT
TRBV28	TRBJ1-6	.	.	CASSFQDIDNSPLHF	TGTGCCAGCAGTTTTCAGGACATCGATAATTCACCCCTCCACTTT
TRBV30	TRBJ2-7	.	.	CAWEQGSYEQYF	TGTGCCTGGGAACAGGGTTCCTACGAGCAGTACTTC
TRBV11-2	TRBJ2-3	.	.	CASSSGRASGTDTQYF	TGTGCCAGCAGCTCTGGGCGGGCTAGCGGCACAGATACGCAGTATTTT
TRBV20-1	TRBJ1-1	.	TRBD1	CSASLQGGGHTEAFF	TGCAGTGCTAGTCTTCAGGGGGGCGGGCACACTGAAGCTTTCTTT
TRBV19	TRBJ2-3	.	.	CASSMWPPIGPDTQYF	TGTGCCAGTAGTATGTGGCCCCCCATCGGGCCCGATACGCAGTATTTT
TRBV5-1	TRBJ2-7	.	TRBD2	CASSPNLHITGGEQYF	TGCGCCAGCAGCCCCAACCTCCATATCACGGGGGGAGAGCAGTACTTC
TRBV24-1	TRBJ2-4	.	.	CATSEKQWVGTKNIQYF	TGTGCCACCAGTGAGAAACAGTGGGTTGGGACCAAAAACATTCAGTACTTC
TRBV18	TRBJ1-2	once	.	CASSPDDSYYGYTF	TGTGCCAGCTCACCTGATGACAGTTACTATGGCTACACCTTC
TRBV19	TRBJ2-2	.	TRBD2	CASRPRGLAGDTGELFF	TGTGCCAGTAGGCCAAGGGGGCTAGCGGGAGACACCGGGGAGCTGTTTTTT
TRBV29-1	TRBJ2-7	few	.	CSVVPQTSSGEQYF	TGCAGCGTTGTTCCTCAGACCTCTTCGGGGGAGCAGTACTTC
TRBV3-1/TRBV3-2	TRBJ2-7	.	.	CASTTGTPSGPSEQYF	TGTGCCAGCACCACCGGGACTCCCTCGGGTCCCTCCGAGCAGTACTTC
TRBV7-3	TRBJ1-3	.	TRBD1	CASSLGTAGNTIYF	TGTGCCAGCAGCCTCGGGACAGCTGGAAACACCATATATTTT
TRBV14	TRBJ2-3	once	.	CASSQGAAPNRIPSTDTQYF	TGTGCCAGCAGCCAAGGGGCGGCCCCTAACAGGATCCCTAGCACAGATACGCAGTATTTT
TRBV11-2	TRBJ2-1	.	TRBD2	CASSLLAGISYNEQFF	TGTGCCAGCAGCTTACTAGCGGGAATCTCCTACAATGAGCAGTTCTTC
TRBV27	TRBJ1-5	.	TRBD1	CASTAGGSGQPQHF	TGTGCCAGCACCGCAGGGGGCTCGGGTCAGCCCCAGCATTTT
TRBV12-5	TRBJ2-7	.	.	CASLRDSIYEQYF	TGTGCTAGCCTTAGGGACTCGATATACGAGCAGTACTTC
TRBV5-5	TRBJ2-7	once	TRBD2	CASSLTGTSDRYEQYF	TGTGCCAGCAGCTTGACTGGGACTAGCGATAGGTACGAGCAGTACTTC
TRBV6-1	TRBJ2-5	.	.	CASSEGEGGILAQYF	.